This TCR beta chain stems from a study of identical twins. Study conclusions and caveats: For out-of-frame beta sequences, excess twin sharing was weaker. Out-of-frame alpha sequences common to twins exhibited an excess of low generation probability. Invariant cells of the MAIT and iNKT types might have partly distorted the zero-insertion analyses.

Concerning this clonotype itself: Its antigen is as yet unknown.

In germline, CDR1 is MGHRA, CDR2 YSYEKL. Trimming took off 3 bases at V and 10 bases at J, with 11 bases between the two ends. The CDR3 length is 12 residues. Template switching added a universal primer site; cDNA carried unique molecular identifiers. In TCRdb, the 5' RACE reads were re-called with MiXCR into one record per CDR3 protein. The data contain approximately 1.8 million distinct CDR3 sequences, around 29% of them singletons. The clonotype was recovered from a newborn girl in good health. This chain joins TRBV4-1 and TRBJ2-3, with no clear D. The sample was cord blood. CDR3 residues: CASSHPPGAQYF. The CDR3 DNA is TGCGCCAGCAGCCACCCTCCTGGGGCGCAGTATTTT.